This record covers a single TCR beta chain. Antigen: not known. The entry originates in a study of T cells expressing NK-cell markers. Study context: It was sorted CD3+CD56-NKG2C+, CD3+CD56+NKG2C- and CD3+CD56+NKG2C+ T cells that provided the TCR beta repertoires.

Findings of the study overall: The leading position in the CD3+CD56-NKG2C+ fraction of a handful of donors also went to these clonotypes.

From the 5' RACE reads, TCRdb lists one entry per CDR3 protein and no DNA. Its clone listing holds about 110,000 distinct CDR3 sequences. Sequencing was done on a sample of blood T cells: a sorted CD56 or NKG2C T cell subset, CD4+ or CD8+ T cells, or bulk PBMC T cells (not recorded which). The TCR originated in a woman aged 18-70 years in good health.

The CDR3 here is CASSLGAVSIMNTEAFF. The chain combines TRBV11-2 with TRBJ1-1. Germline CDR1 SGHAT, CDR2 FQNNGV. This CDR3 comprises 17 residues.